The clone carrying this T cell receptor (beta chain) was observed many times. This record comes from a study of CD8 T cells in ankylosing spondylitis. The trim removed 3 bases at V and 4 bases at J, leaving 12 bases unmatched. This CDR3 spans 18 amino acids. Germline V gene lookup returns CDR1 SGDLS and CDR2 YYNGEE. Each CDR3 protein gets one entry after TCRdb re-called the 5' RACE reads with MiXCR. The sample includes tens of thousands of distinct CDR3 sequences, under 3% seen only once; the top ten take 7.7%. Source material: blood, either unsorted or a sorted T cell fraction (not recorded which). The chain recombines TRBV9 with TRBJ2-2, with 10 bases that match TRBD2. The TCR originated in a female donor with ankylosing spondylitis or in good health (not recorded which). The CDR3 protein is CASSARTLAGGFTGELFF. The CDR3 DNA is TGTGCCAGCAGCGCACGGACTTTAGCGGGAGGATTCACCGGGGAGCTGTTTTTT. The full variable domain, completed using reference TRBV9 and TRBJ2-2, is DSGVTQTPKHLITATGQRVTLRCSPRSGDLSVYWYQQSLDQGLQFLIQYYNGEERAKGNILERFSAQQFPDLHSELNLSSLELGDSALYFCASSARTLAGGFTGELFFGEGSRLTVL.